Listed here are 31 T cell receptor beta chains from one sample, sequenced in a study of T cells after yellow fever vaccination. From the 5' RACE reads, TCRdb called clonotypes with MiXCR, one entry per CDR3 protein. The sample holds more than 250,000 distinct CDR3 sequences, roughly 7% seen once. The material sequenced was PBMCs, taken roughly seven weeks after the first yellow fever vaccination. Receptors were obtained from a man between 18 and 35 years old who received the YFV17D yellow fever vaccine.

This clonotype appeared many times. V gene TRBV20-1 combines with J gene TRBJ1-6; D remains unclear. From germline, CDR1 is DFQATT and CDR2 SNEGSKA (reference sequence). This CDR3 region has 16 residues. The V gene lost 5 bases and the J gene lost 3 bases, with 17 bases spanning the gap. CDR3 amino acids: CSAPDPPNFYNSPLHF. The CDR3, as DNA: TGCAGTGCTCCGGACCCTCCAAACTTCTATAATTCACCCCTCCACTTT.

In its sample, this clonotype was seen a few times. This chain uses TRBV7-9 with TRBJ1-5; 7 bases agree with TRBD1. The CDR3 is 14 residues long. Germline CDR1 and CDR2: SEHNR and FQNEAQ (reference sequence). Unmatched junction bases numbered 6, after V lost 5 bases and J lost 5 bases. The CDR3 DNA reads TGTGCCAGCAGCCGAGGACAGGATTATCAGCCCCAGCATTTT. Amino acid sequence: CASSRGQDYQPQHF.

This clonotype has more than one count but fewer than ten. This chain uses TRBV12-3 or TRBV12-4 with TRBJ2-7; the D gene is possibly TRBD2 (6 bases). CDR3 length equals 13 residues. V gave up 8 bases and J gave up 4 bases, with 15 bases separating them. This chain's CDR3 is CASALGGLYEQYV. The CDR3 coding sequence is TGTGCCAGCGCCCTTGGAGGGTTATACGAGCAGTACGTC.

The rearrangement uses TRBV6-1 and TRBJ2-7; TRBD1 matches 8 bases. The CDR3 extends over 14 amino acids. Germline V gives CDR1 MNHNS, CDR2 SASEGT. The junction had 7 bases not matched to a gene; V was cut back by 5 bases and J by 4 bases. Here the CDR3 reads CASSPTRGRYEQYV. The CDR3 nucleotides read TGTGCCAGCAGTCCAACCAGGGGGCGATACGAGCAGTACGTC.

In its sample, this clonotype was seen a few times. This chain connects TRBV4-3 to TRBJ2-2; 10 bases align to TRBD2. The CDR3 spans 18 residues. V shed 4 bases, J shed 2 bases, and the junction held 10 bases outside the gene matches. CDR1 is LGHNA and CDR2 is YSLEER in the germline V gene. The CDR3 reads CASSRRASGGGNTGELFF. Here the CDR3 DNA reads TGCGCCAGCAGCCGAAGGGCCAGCGGGGGGGGAAACACCGGGGAGCTGTTTTTT.

This clonotype was picked up many times. The rearrangement joins TRBV6-2 or TRBV6-3 to TRBJ2-7; TRBD1 might be the D (5 bases). Trimming stripped 4 bases from V and 0 bases from J, with 10 bases between. This CDR3 is built from 14 residues. Germline V gene data show CDR1 as MNHEY and CDR2 as SVGEGT. The CDR3 DNA reads TGTGCCAGCAGTTTGACAGCCAGCTCCTACGAGCAGTACGTC. Translation gives CASSLTASSYEQYV.

As concerns this clonotype: It may be a read error: a sequence one base away is much more abundant. The V and J genes are TRBV7-9 and TRBJ2-1; D uncertain. The CDR3 totals 12 residues. Germline V CDR1 and CDR2: SEHNR, FQNEAQ (reference sequence). V gave up 3 bases and J gave up 5 bases, with 5 bases separating them. CDR3 in amino acids: CASSFLDNEQFF. The CDR3 nucleotides are TGTGCCAGCAGCTTCCTCGACAATGAGCAGTTCTTC. The variable domain in full, with the rest retrieved from reference TRBV7-9 and TRBJ2-1, is DTGVSQNPRHKITKRGQNVTFRCDPISEHNRLYWYRQTLGQGPEFLTYFQNEAQLEKSRLLSDRFSAERPKGSFSTLEIQRTEQGDSAMYLCASSFLDNEQFFGPGTRLTVL.

The CDR3 nucleotides are TGTGCCAGCAGCCAAGAGTTTAGCAACTCCCTCCACGAGCAGTACTTC. Amino acids: CASSQEFSNSLHEQYF. V is TRBV4-2 and J is TRBJ2-7; no clear D gene. In germline, CDR1 is LGHNA, CDR2 YNFKEQ. V dropped 0 bases and J dropped 5 bases, with 17 bases sitting between them. This CDR3 is built from 16 residues.

This clonotype was counted between two and nine times. The rearrangement uses TRBV13 and TRBJ2-3; a weak D match, TRBD2 (5 bases). The CDR3 is 16 amino acids. V shed 5 bases and J shed 1 base, with 16 bases lying between them. The germline V gene has CDR1 PRHDT and CDR2 FYEKMQ (reference sequence). CDR3 in amino acids: CASSPGLDHRTDTQYF. The CDR3, as DNA: TGTGCCAGCAGCCCCGGACTGGACCATCGCACAGATACGCAGTATTTT.

Only a few counts were recorded for this clonotype. The chain combines TRBV12-3 or TRBV12-4 with TRBJ1-4; TRBD1 aligns across 7 bases. J gave up 8 bases and V 7 bases, and 16 bases lay outside the gene matches. The CDR3 runs to 16 residues. CDR3 residues: CASMFRGQANLEKLFF. The CDR3 nucleotides are TGTGCCAGCATGTTCAGAGGACAGGCGAACCTAGAAAAACTGTTTTTT.

The chain joins TRBV19 to TRBJ1-2, with D possibly matching TRBD1 (6 bases). Trimming left V 3 bases short and J 4 bases short, with 21 bases between. The CDR3 is 17 residues long. Germline V gene data show CDR1 as LNHDA and CDR2 as SQIVND (reference sequence). This CDR3 is CASSMAWTASEIYGYTF. Written as DNA, the CDR3 is TGTGCCAGTAGTATGGCCTGGACAGCCTCAGAAATCTATGGCTACACCTTC.

This clonotype was seen only a few times. This chain links TRBV12-5 with TRBJ2-3; 7 bases fit TRBD1. Germline CDR1 reads LGHNT; CDR2 reads FRNRAP. The CDR3 has 13 residues. V trimming: 9 bases; J trimming: 5 bases; junction bases outside the gene matches: 8. CDR3 loop: CASRDPGGDTQYF. CDR3 sequence (DNA): TGTGCTAGCCGGGACCCAGGGGGAGATACGCAGTATTTT. The whole variable domain, filled in from reference TRBV12-5 and TRBJ2-3, reads DARVTQTPRHKVTEMGQEVTMRCQPILGHNTVFWYRQTMMQGLELLAYFRNRAPLDDSGMPKDRFSAEMPDATLATLKIQPSEPRDSAVYFCASRDPGGDTQYFGPGTRLTVL.

The table lists this clonotype with many counts. The rearrangement links TRBV7-9 to TRBJ2-3; 8 nucleotides match TRBD1. V shed 6 bases and J 3 bases; nucleotides not matched to a gene: 8. This CDR3 spans 15 amino acids. Germline-derived CDR1 and CDR2 are SEHNR and FQNEAQ (reference sequence). The CDR3 loop reads CASSLKTGGTDTQYF. The DNA for the CDR3 is TGTGCCAGCAGTCTAAAAACAGGGGGGACAGATACGCAGTATTTT.

This clonotype has at least ten counts. The chain employs TRBV7-8 and TRBJ1-3; tentatively, D is TRBD1 (5 bases). In germline, CDR1 is SGHVS, CDR2 FQNEAQ. Trimming pared 1 base from V and 4 bases from J, leaving 5 bases between. This CDR3 comprises 13 residues. The CDR3 nucleotides are TGTGCCAGCAGCTTAGGGGGGGGAAACACCATATATTTT. Amino acids: CASSLGGGNTIYF.

The chain carries TRBV11-2 and TRBJ2-3; D gene unclear. The CDR3 runs to 14 residues. V dropped 5 bases and J dropped 1 base, with 10 bases sitting between them. The germline V gene has CDR1 SGHAT and CDR2 FQNNGV. The CDR3 loop is CASSRTVGTDTQYF. CDR3 sequence (DNA): TGTGCCAGCAGCCGCACGGTGGGCACAGATACGCAGTATTTT.

This clonotype was observed a handful of times. The V gene is TRBV5-6, the J gene TRBJ1-1; D remains ambiguous. Trimming shortened V by 4 bases and J by 1 base, and 11 bases separated the two germline ends. The CDR3 extends over 14 amino acids. CDR1 is SGHDT and CDR2 is YYEEEE in the germline V gene. CDR3 DNA: TGTGCCAGCAGCCCCGACCTAGGGAACACTGAAGCTTTCTTT. It is translated as CASSPDLGNTEAFF.

This clonotype appeared a few times. This sequence joins TRBV7-9 and TRBJ1-1; D possibly corresponds to TRBD1 (5 bases). V was cut by 4 bases and J by 1 base, with 16 bases left in between. Germline values: CDR1 SEHNR, CDR2 FQNEAQ (reference sequence). The CDR3 contains 16 residues. The CDR3 region is CASSSNRGLRNTEAFF. In DNA, the CDR3 is TGTGCCAGCAGCTCAAACCGGGGACTGCGGAACACTGAAGCTTTCTTT.

This clonotype was seen a few times. The CDR3 region has the DNA TGTGCCAGCCGGGAGGCGGGGGGATTACAAGAGACCCAGTACTTC. The encoded protein is CASREAGGLQETQYF. J is TRBJ2-5 and V is TRBV6-1, with 8 bases that match TRBD2. With 8 bases clipped from V and 2 bases from J, the junction kept 10 bases outside the gene matches. There are 15 residues in the CDR3. The germline V gene has CDR1 MNHNS and CDR2 SASEGT.

The J gene is TRBJ1-2, the V gene TRBV20-1; 9 bases match TRBD1. With V trimmed by 5 bases and J by 2 bases, 6 bases remained unmatched. The CDR3 sequence is 14 residues long. Germline V gives CDR1 DFQATT, CDR2 SNEGSKA (reference sequence). The DNA for the CDR3 is TGCAGTGCTCCTCAGGGACAGGGAAACTATGGCTACACCTTC. Translating it yields CSAPQGQGNYGYTF.

This clonotype was picked up a small number of times. This chain uses TRBV5-1 with TRBJ2-5, with D possibly being TRBD1 (6 bases). Looked up from germline, CDR1 is SGHRS and CDR2 is YFSETQ. V lost 1 base, J lost 5 bases, and 21 bases lay in between. CDR3 size: 17 residues. In DNA form, the CDR3 reads TGCGCCAGCAGCTTGTACCTACAGGGTTTATTGCTGGAGACCCAGTACTTC. Translated, it gives CASSLYLQGLLLETQYF.

This clonotype was observed a few times. The V call is TRBV7-9, the J call TRBJ1-5; D gene ambiguous. V was shortened by 1 base and J by 4 bases, with 11 bases between the two germline ends. The CDR3 sequence is 15 residues long. Germline CDR1 SEHNR, CDR2 FQNEAQ (reference sequence). The CDR3 nucleotides read TGTGCCAGCAGCTTAGAACGCAGGCGAAATCAGCCCCAGCATTTT. Translating it yields CASSLERRRNQPQHF.

The sample holds many counts of this clonotype. CDR3 in DNA: TGTGCCACCAGCTCCCGGACGTCTAACTATGGCTACACCTTC. Translating it yields CATSSRTSNYGYTF. The V call is TRBV15, the J call TRBJ1-2; D ambiguous. V was clipped by 5 bases and J by 0 bases, with 10 bases between them. CDR1 is LNHNV and CDR2 is YYDKDF in the germline V gene (reference sequence). This CDR3 spans 14 amino acids.

This clonotype has a handful of counts. The rearrangement uses TRBV7-8 and TRBJ2-7, with TRBD1 as a possible D gene (5 bases). The CDR3 contains 15 residues. Trimming removed 4 bases from V and 3 bases from J, with 16 bases in between. The germline gives CDR1 SGHVS, CDR2 FQNEAQ. The CDR3: CASSSDTPPLYEQYV. The CDR3 nucleotides are TGTGCCAGCAGCTCGGACACTCCCCCACTCTACGAGCAGTACGTC.

This clonotype was detected only a few times. This rearrangement joins TRBV5-6 to TRBJ2-2; 8 bases agree with TRBD2. CDR3 size: 16 residues. Germline V lookup: CDR1 SGHDT, CDR2 YYEEEE. J was trimmed by 0 bases and V by 2 bases; bases with no gene match: 3. The CDR3 region has the DNA TGTGCCAGCAGCTTCCGGGGGGGGACGAACACCGGGGAGCTGTTTTTT. Residues: CASSFRGGTNTGELFF.

The chain couples TRBV20-1 to TRBJ1-5; 9 bases are shared with TRBD1. CDR3 length: 15 amino acids. Looked up from germline, CDR1 is DFQATT and CDR2 is SNEGSKA (reference sequence). The V gene end was trimmed by 6 bases and the J gene end by 2 bases; junction bases not matched to a gene: 8. The CDR3 loop is CSAGGTGSGNQPQHF. The CDR3, as DNA: TGCAGTGCAGGAGGGACAGGGTCGGGCAATCAGCCCCAGCATTTT.

This clonotype has only a few counts. The rearrangement joins TRBV7-3 to TRBJ2-1; D not certain. Deletions cut 5 bases from V and 9 bases from J, with 14 bases between. The CDR3 extends over 13 amino acids. The germline V gene has CDR1 SGHTA and CDR2 FQGTGA. The CDR3 DNA reads as TGTGCCAGCAGCCCGTCTGGGGATATTGAGCAGTTCTTC. Translating gives CASSPSGDIEQFF.

The rearrangement joins TRBV5-1 to TRBJ2-1, with D possibly matching TRBD1 (6 bases). Germline CDR1 SGHRS, CDR2 YFSETQ. There are 15 residues in the CDR3. Trimming removed 4 bases at V and 5 bases at J, with 16 bases between. The CDR3 reads CASSTVGQGNNEQFF. Written as DNA, the CDR3 is TGCGCCAGCAGCACGGTCGGGCAGGGGAACAATGAGCAGTTCTTC.

This clonotype was detected a few times. V gene TRBV6-2 or TRBV6-3 combines with J gene TRBJ2-7; 8 bases map to TRBD2. Germline assignment: CDR1 MNHEY and CDR2 SVGEGT. Trimming at V came to 7 bases and at J to 5 bases, leaving 7 bases not matched to a gene. This CDR3 has 13 residues. The CDR3 DNA is TGTGCCAGCAAGAAGCGGGGGTACCACGAGCAGTACGTC. Protein product: CASKKRGYHEQYV.

The gene calls are TRBV5-4 and TRBJ1-2, with 7 positions matching TRBD1. The CDR3 has 14 amino acids. V lost 6 bases, J lost 4 bases, and 9 bases stayed unmatched. Per the germline V gene, CDR1 is SGHNT and CDR2 is YYREEE (reference sequence). The CDR3, as DNA: TGTGCCAGCATCGACAGGGACCTCCTCTATGGCTACACCTTC. Its protein product is CASIDRDLLYGYTF.

This clonotype has ten or more counts. V is TRBV6-1 and J is TRBJ1-1; tentative D call: TRBD1 (6 bases). CDR3 length equals 13 residues. Between the trimmed V and J ends, which lost 4 bases and 0 bases, there was a span of 6 bases. Germline loops: CDR1 MNHNS, CDR2 SASEGT. The DNA for the CDR3 is TGTGCCAGCAGTGGGACAGTGAACACTGAAGCTTTCTTT. Translating it yields CASSGTVNTEAFF.

The chain is built from TRBV20-1 and TRBJ2-3; tentatively, D is TRBD2 (6 bases). The CDR3 length is 14 residues. Germline CDR1 is DFQATT and CDR2 is SNEGSKA (reference sequence). V lost 1 base and J 8 bases, leaving 16 bases between the germline ends. CDR3 DNA: TGCAGTGCTAGAGGAGGAGGGCCGAAGAGTACGCAGTATTTT. Protein: CSARGGGPKSTQYF.